This TCR beta chain was obtained from a study of regulatory T cells in long-lasting Graves disease. Across the study: Newly diagnosed Graves' patients took antithyroid drugs under 3 months.

Regarding the study as a whole: In persistent patients, shared public clonotypes (2,741) outnumbered those in new patients (about 1,000).

Researchers made TCR beta libraries by using iRepertoire HTBI primers and running Arm-PCR on CDR3 regions. In TCRdb, the multiplex PCR reads were re-called with MiXCR into one record per CDR3 protein. This table has some 370,000 distinct CDR3 sequences, about 10% appearing once. The CDR3 consists of 13 residues. V gave up 8 bases and J gave up 8 bases, with 15 bases separating them. This clonotype has just a few counts. Its matching antigen is unknown. This may stem from a read error, because a much larger clone lies one nucleotide away. As to time point: newly diagnosed GD, antithyroid drugs for less than 3 months. The TCR library was prepared using RNA isolated from PBMCs. Graves' disease diagnosis was established per American Thyroid Association guidelines. The data also belong to a second study, concerning T cells in Graves' hyperthyroidism and ophthalmopathy. From that second work: A lack of ophthalmopathy progression within 18 months defined stable Graves' hyperthyroidism.

Source: peripheral blood mononuclear cells (PBMCs), taken at new diagnosis, from a patient treated with antithyroid drugs. The V and J genes are TRBV12-3 or TRBV12-4 and TRBJ2-2; tentatively, D is TRBD2 (7 bases). This clonotype originated in a woman between 18 and 30 years old with Graves disease. The CDR3 region is CASLLGGRGELFF. The CDR3 DNA is TGTGCCAGCCTCCTCGGGGGGCGGGGGGAGCTGTTTTTT.